What follows are 29 T cell receptor beta chains derived from one specimen sequenced in a study of blood T cell repertoires in COVID-19. The repertoire was sequenced with immunoSEQ multiplex PCR; TCRdb's copy has only in-frame clones and lacks some. Of over 100,000 clones in the sample, around 87% were seen once. The specimen was peripheral blood. The origin of the receptors is a man in his forties or fifties with active or convalescent COVID-19.

The chain is built from TRBV4-3 and TRBJ2-1, with D perhaps TRBD1 (6 bases). In germline, CDR1 is LGHNA, CDR2 YSLEER. V lost 4 bases to trimming and J lost 0 bases, with 10 bases between them. This CDR3 has 15 residues. This CDR3 is CASSPGQSSYNEQFF. CDR3 coding DNA: TGCGCCAGCAGCCCTGGACAGAGCTCCTACAATGAGCAGTTCTTC.

This clone was detected only once. The CDR3 reads CASSFQADSGNTIYF. For the CDR3, the DNA is TGTGCCAGCAGCTTCCAAGCGGACTCTGGAAACACCATATATTTT. The chain recombines TRBV6-5 with TRBJ1-3; unclear D gene. There are 15 residues in the CDR3. CDR1 MNHEY and CDR2 SVGAGI come from the germline V gene. V shed 6 bases and J shed 0 bases, with 12 bases lying between them.

This chain connects TRBV5-1 to TRBJ2-5, with 8 bases aligning to TRBD1. The junction had 4 bases not matched to a gene; V was cut back by 4 bases and J by 2 bases. Germline assignment: CDR1 SGHRS and CDR2 YFSETQ. The CDR3 loop spans 14 amino acids. CDR3 coding DNA: TGCGCCAGCAGCCCGGGACAGGTACAAGAGACCCAGTACTTC. As protein: CASSPGQVQETQYF.

The chain joins TRBV27 to TRBJ2-3, with D tentatively TRBD2 (5 bases). The CDR3 has 15 residues. Germline V gene sequence: CDR1 MNHEY, CDR2 SMNVEV (reference sequence). The V and J ends lost 2 bases and 4 bases respectively, with 13 bases between them. For the CDR3, the DNA is TGTGCCAGCAGTTTAATGGGTGGGCGGGCAGATACGCAGTATTTT. This gives the protein CASSLMGGRADTQYF.

The chain employs TRBV7-6 and TRBJ2-3; 10 nucleotides agree with TRBD2. Trimming cost V 1 base and J 3 bases; bases outside gene matches: 4. Germline CDR1 SGHVS, CDR2 FNYEAQ. This CDR3 contains 16 residues. Here the CDR3 reads CASSLGLAGGTDTQYF. The CDR3 coding sequence is TGTGCCAGCAGCTTAGGACTAGCGGGCGGGACAGATACGCAGTATTTT.

The chain combines TRBV30 with TRBJ2-1, with 7 bases lining up with TRBD2. Germline V gene lookup returns CDR1 GTSNPN and CDR2 SVGIG (reference sequence). There are 12 residues in the CDR3. The V gene end was trimmed by 4 bases and the J gene end by 6 bases; junction bases not matched to a gene: 3. The CDR3: CAWTGGTNEQFF. CDR3 DNA sequence: TGTGCCTGGACGGGGGGAACCAATGAGCAGTTCTTC.

The V call is TRBV28, the J call TRBJ1-4, with a possible D match to TRBD1 (6 bases). Trimming left V 10 bases short and J 3 bases short, with 27 bases between. The germline gives CDR1 MDHEN, CDR2 SYDVKM. The CDR3 is 18 amino acids. The chain's CDR3 is CATRPIGTTYRANEKLFF. The CDR3 DNA reads TGTGCCACTCGACCGATCGGGACAACCTATCGTGCTAATGAAAAACTGTTTTTT.

V and J are TRBV10-3 and TRBJ2-3; 7 bases agree with TRBD1. Losses at the gene ends were 2 bases for V and 3 bases for J; bases not matched to a gene: 5. Germline V lookup: CDR1 ENHRY, CDR2 SYGVKD. The CDR3 runs 15 residues. The CDR3, as DNA: TGTGCCATCAGTGAGGGGGGACAGCGTACAGATACGCAGTATTTT. Amino acid sequence: CAISEGGQRTDTQYF.

This chain links TRBV6-5 with TRBJ2-2; D perhaps matches TRBD1 (5 bases). The CDR3 runs 15 residues. Germline V lookup: CDR1 MNHEY, CDR2 SVGAGI. V lost 0 bases, J lost 7 bases, and 12 bases lay in between. CDR3: CASSYSKQADGELFF. The CDR3, as DNA: TGTGCCAGCAGTTACTCGAAACAGGCTGACGGGGAGCTGTTTTTT.

The gene calls are TRBV12-3 or TRBV12-4 and TRBJ2-3, with D hard to call. The CDR3 has 13 amino acids. Trimming shortened V by 3 bases and J by 4 bases, and 8 bases separated the two germline ends. This CDR3 is CASSFVGADTQYF. CDR3 DNA: TGTGCCAGCAGTTTTGTCGGAGCAGATACGCAGTATTTT.

The chain couples TRBV28 to TRBJ2-2, with TRBD2 matching 8 bases. Germline CDR1 reads MDHEN; CDR2 reads SYDVKM. The V gene end was trimmed by 2 bases and the J gene end by 4 bases; junction bases not matched to a gene: 6. CDR3 size: 16 residues. CDR3 nucleotide sequence: TGTGCCAGCAGTTTACTGGCGGGGGGTGGCACCGGGGAGCTGTTTTTT. Encoded protein: CASSLLAGGGTGELFF.

The chain is built from TRBV21-1 and TRBJ2-2; no DNA check was done on the table's D call, TRBD1. TRBV21-1 is assigned pseudogene status. CDR3 length: 17 amino acids. Written as DNA, the CDR3 is TGTGCCAGCAGCAAAGGGAGACAGGTCCTGAACACCGGGGAGCTGTTTTTT. Translated: CASSKGRQVLNTGELFF.

The V and J genes are TRBV5-6 and TRBJ2-1; the match to TRBD1 covers 9 bases. CDR3 size: 13 residues. Germline trimming cut 2 bases from V and 10 bases from J; bases unmatched to any gene: 4. Germline loops: CDR1 SGHDT, CDR2 YYEEEE. CDR3 sequence: CASSFWTGVEQFF. CDR3 in DNA: TGTGCCAGCAGCTTCTGGACAGGGGTCGAGCAGTTCTTC. Full variable domain (remainder filled in from reference TRBV5-6 and TRBJ2-1): DAGVTQSPTHLIKTRGQQVTLRCSPKSGHDTVSWYQQALGQGPQFIFQYYEEEERQRGNFPDRFSGHQFPNYSSELNVNALLLGDSALYLCASSFWTGVEQFFGPGTRLTVL.

The chain employs TRBV19 and TRBJ1-2; D perhaps matches TRBD1 (5 bases). The CDR3 runs to 13 residues. The V gene lost 10 bases and the J gene lost 2 bases, with 14 bases spanning the gap. Germline V gives CDR1 LNHDA, CDR2 SQIVND (reference sequence). The CDR3 here is CATRRGENYGYTF. The CDR3, as DNA: TGTGCCACCAGACGGGGGGAGAACTATGGCTACACCTTC.

This chain links TRBV6-6 with TRBJ2-3; TRBD1 matches at 7 bases. This CDR3 has 16 residues. V dropped 5 bases and J dropped 0; count of bases not matched to a gene: 8. Germline V gene data show CDR1 as MNHNY and CDR2 as SVGAGI (reference sequence). The CDR3 DNA follows: TGTGCCAGCAGTGGGGCGGCAGGGGGAAGCACAGATACGCAGTATTTT. Its translation is CASSGAAGGSTDTQYF.

The CDR3, as DNA: TGTGCCAGCAGTCCAGGGGCCTACGAGCAGTACTTC. Translating it yields CASSPGAYEQYF. The genes are TRBV28 and TRBJ2-7, with a tentative D call TRBD1 (6 bases). This CDR3 has 12 amino acids. Germline-derived CDR1 and CDR2 are MDHEN and SYDVKM. Trimming left V 5 bases short and J 2 bases short, with 7 bases between. The full variable domain, with the rest looked up from reference TRBV28 and TRBJ2-7, is DVKVTQSSRYLVKRTGEKVFLECVQDMDHENMFWYRQDPGLGLRLIYFSYDVKMKEKGDIPEGYSVSREKKERFSLILESASTNQTSMYLCASSPGAYEQYFGPGTRLTVT.

This clone has a single count. This rearrangement joins TRBV7-8 to TRBJ2-5, with TRBD2 identical over 14 bases. With V trimmed by 4 bases and J by 5 bases, 6 bases remained unmatched. CDR1 is SGHVS, CDR2 FQNEAQ, per germline. The length of the CDR3 is 16 residues. The CDR3 DNA is TGTGCCAGCAGCTCCATGACTAGCGGGGGGGCTGAGACCCAGTACTTC. As protein: CASSSMTSGGAETQYF.

About this clone itself: At one boundary the junction diverges from the germline segment, which might be a read error. J is TRBJ2-3 and V is TRBV6-1; D unclear. CDR1 and CDR2 (germline): MNHNS, SASEGT. This CDR3 comprises 14 residues. The CDR3 spells CASSDSRPTATQYF. CDR3 in DNA: TGTGCCAGCAGTGATTCCCGACCCACAGCTACGCAGTATTTT.

The rearrangement links TRBV6-5 to TRBJ2-7; 9 positions agree with TRBD1. CDR3 size: 14 residues. Looked up from germline, CDR1 is MNHEY and CDR2 is SVGAGI. The V gene end was trimmed by 5 bases and the J gene end by 2 bases; junction bases not matched to a gene: 4. The CDR3 DNA follows: TGTGCCAGCAGTACCGGGACAGGGACCTACGAGCAGTACTTC. Its protein is CASSTGTGTYEQYF.

This clone was recorded once. The CDR3: CASSYSEGSKNQPQHF. The CDR3 nucleotides read TGTGCCAGCAGTTACTCGGAGGGGAGTAAGAATCAGCCCCAGCATTTT. This rearrangement joins TRBV6-5 to TRBJ1-5; the D gene is possibly TRBD1 (5 bases). CDR1 is MNHEY, CDR2 SVGAGI, per germline. CDR3 length: 16 residues. With 0 bases removed from V and 4 bases from J, the gap between germline ends came to 13 bases.

V and J are TRBV27 and TRBJ1-5; the D gene is possibly TRBD1 (5 bases). The length of the CDR3 is 15 residues. From germline, CDR1 is MNHEY and CDR2 SMNVEV (reference sequence). V lost 5 bases and J lost 0, with 11 bases in between. CDR3 bases: TGTGCCAGCAGTCAGACAGCCCTTAGCAATCAGCCCCAGCATTTT. It is translated as CASSQTALSNQPQHF.

J is TRBJ2-7 and V is TRBV27; maybe TRBD2 (7 bases). With 3 bases removed from V and 3 bases from J, the gap between germline ends came to 27 bases. Germline V lookup: CDR1 MNHEY, CDR2 SMNVEV (reference sequence). CDR3 length: 19 amino acids. CDR3 DNA: TGTGCCAGCAGTTTGAAGGTCGGGGGGCGATTAATTACTTACTACGAGCAGTACGTC. This gives the protein CASSLKVGGRLITYYEQYV.

This chain connects TRBV9 to TRBJ2-1, with TRBD1 matching 9 bases. The germline V gene has CDR1 SGDLS and CDR2 YYNGEE. With 0 bases clipped from V and 5 bases from J, the junction kept 3 bases outside the gene matches. The CDR3 runs 15 residues. The CDR3 region has the DNA TGTGCCAGCAGCGTAGGGGGACAGGGCGACAATGAGCAGTTCTTC. Encoded protein: CASSVGGQGDNEQFF. Full variable domain (remainder filled in from reference TRBV9 and TRBJ2-1): DSGVTQTPKHLITATGQRVTLRCSPRSGDLSVYWYQQSLDQGLQFLIQYYNGEERAKGNILERFSAQQFPDLHSELNLSSLELGDSALYFCASSVGGQGDNEQFFGPGTRLTVL.

This clone was seen only a few times. The chain has TRBV11-3 and TRBJ2-2; 8 nucleotides line up with TRBD1. J lost 6 bases, V lost 5 bases, and 5 bases had no gene match. CDR3 length: 14 residues. Germline CDR1 and CDR2: SGHNT and YENEEA. The CDR3 nucleotides are TGTGCCAGCAGCCCCGGACAGGGCTCCGGGGAGCTGTTTTTT. Its translation: CASSPGQGSGELFF.

On this clone itself: A junction boundary mismatches the germline segment, possibly from a read error. The J gene is TRBJ2-1, the V gene TRBV25-1; tentatively, D is TRBD1 (6 bases). CDR1 is MGHDK and CDR2 is SYGVNS in the germline V gene. The CDR3 consists of 14 residues. Here the CDR3 DNA reads TGTGCCAGCACCGAATCTGCAGGGGACAATGGGCAGTTCTTC. This encodes CASTESAGDNGQFF. Together with reference TRBV25-1 and TRBJ2-1, the CDR3 gives the full variable domain: EADIYQTPRYLVIGTGKKITLECSQTMGHDKMYWYQQDPGMELHLIHYSYGVNSTEKGDLSSESTVSRIRTEHFPLTLESARPSHTSQYLCASTESAGDNGQFFGPGTRLTVL.

This clone appeared a few times. The chain joins TRBV6-5 to TRBJ1-5, with D possibly being TRBD1 (6 bases). This CDR3 has 14 residues. Germline V lookup: CDR1 MNHEY, CDR2 SVGAGI. V gave up 3 bases and J gave up 7 bases, with 13 bases separating them. CDR3 amino acids: CASSYEKGGQPQHF. The DNA for the CDR3 is TGTGCCAGCAGTTATGAAAAGGGGGGGCAGCCCCAGCATTTT.

V is TRBV27 and J is TRBJ1-6; 7 bases line up with TRBD1. Germline V gene lookup returns CDR1 MNHEY and CDR2 SMNVEV (reference sequence). The ends lost 5 bases at V and 8 bases at J; junction bases unmatched: 12. The CDR3 length is 16 residues. Here the CDR3 reads CASSPRQGERYSPLHF. The CDR3 nucleotides read TGTGCCAGCAGTCCCAGACAGGGTGAGCGGTATTCACCCCTCCACTTT.

The count of this clone is one. The V call is TRBV19, the J call TRBJ2-5; 7 nucleotides line up with TRBD1. Per the germline V gene, CDR1 is LNHDA and CDR2 is SQIVND (reference sequence). The CDR3 sequence is 11 residues long. The V segment lost 6 bases and the J segment 5 bases; nucleotides outside the gene matches: 0. CDR3 residues: CASSRGETQYF. The CDR3 DNA follows: TGTGCCAGTAGCAGGGGGGAGACCCAGTACTTC.

The chain links TRBV5-1 to TRBJ2-1; the match to TRBD1 covers 8 bases. V lost 4 bases to trimming and J lost 8 bases; unmatched junction nucleotides: 2. The CDR3 length is 12 residues. From germline, CDR1 is SGHRS and CDR2 YFSETQ. The CDR3 loop reads CASSEGQDEQFF. The CDR3, as DNA: TGCGCCAGCAGCGAGGGACAGGATGAGCAGTTCTTC.